A selection of T cell receptor beta chains follows, all from one sample in a study of PD-L1 blockade in urothelial cancer. Data came from immunoSEQ multiplex PCR; TCRdb stores just in-frame clones and leaves some out. The sample consists of approximately 110,000 clones, 80% to 95% of them appearing once. The specimen comprised PBMCs, sampled around atezolizumab (anti-PD-L1) treatment. The receptors come from a man in his 60s with urothelial cancer. Both conserved end residues are trimmed from each CDR3. Expanded clones are given a class, and other clones once, few, many or no size at all.

v_call clone_size cdr3_aa
TRBV20-1 . SARGTSPQF
TRBV5-1 . ASSLAPLSTDTQY
TRBV10-3 . AINTRDLGNQPQH
TRBV10-3 few AISDRAFEQF
TRBV2 . ASSPEELYGYT
TRBV6-1 once ASSEDGSSYEQY
TRBV5-4 . ASSSLQGSGYT
TRBV7-2 few ASSDITGGYEQF
TRBV7-2 . ASSLTGGVGQPQH
TRBV19 . ASSIEGEKLF
TRBV4-1 . ASSQVGGDGQPQH
TRBV5-4 . ASSPVGGGEAF
TRBV28 . ASRGQGGYEQY
TRBV4-2 . ASSQDRGAIWGEAF
TRBV19 . ASALTSGGDDTQY
TRBV2 once ASRDRGTTGSEAF
TRBV14 . ASSQVTLASRGGDTQY
TRBV7-2 . ASSPERGSYNEQF
TRBV4-1 . ASSQVEGTSGSSETQY
TRBV5-1 . ASSRTSGGGETQY
TRBV7-6 . ASSLGLLGPNYGYT
TRBV28 . ASSYTWDRGRSYEQY
TRBV7-2 . ASSNPGTGLRGEQY
TRBV5-1 . ASSARQGSPNTEAF
TRBV4-3 . ASSQEHLSGTYEQY
TRBV4-1 . ASSRVELMNTEAF
TRBV15 few ATSRLEGQGRETQY
TRBV9 . ASSVNSGRLGSYNEQF
TRBV7-3 . ASSIPSGRANEQF
TRBV7-9 once ASSSTGVRYGYT
TRBV14 . ASSQERWQATTDTQY
TRBV2 once ASSEGGGRWGYT
TRBV4-1 few ASSQPTGLNTEAF
TRBV7-2 . ASSLSGRIATDTQY
TRBV7-3 . ASSRQGTRLSTEAF
TRBV7-9 . ASARGSNTGELF